The rows below give T cell receptor beta chains drawn from one sample of a study of T-cell memory formation after mild COVID-19. TCRdb re-analysed the 5' RACE reads in MiXCR, keeping a single row per CDR3 protein. The table has roughly 150,000 distinct CDR3 sequences, 14% seen once; the top ten hold 14%. The sequenced sample was PBMCs or a T cell subset sorted from them (not recorded which). The receptors originated from an adult woman who had mild COVID-19 (a few samples of this study predate the infection). Cell type and time point are not known. Both conserved end residues are part of each CDR3. Fields, in order: J gene, V gene, CDR3 length, CDR3 protein.

j_gene: TRBJ2-7
v_gene: TRBV7-9
len: 15
CDR3aa: CASSPVTGNNAEQYF

j_gene: TRBJ2-1
v_gene: TRBV11-3
len: 14
CDR3aa: CASSSRPADDEQFF

j_gene: TRBJ2-5
v_gene: TRBV12-3/TRBV12-4
len: 13
CDR3aa: CASSRQNQETQYF

j_gene: TRBJ2-1
v_gene: TRBV7-2
len: 13
CDR3aa: CASSLGQYNEQFF

j_gene: TRBJ2-2
v_gene: TRBV29-1
len: 15
CDR3aa: CSVEVAGKVSGELFF

j_gene: TRBJ2-3
v_gene: TRBV29-1
len: 15
CDR3aa: CSVEPGTSGGDTQYF

j_gene: TRBJ2-3
v_gene: TRBV30
len: 14
CDR3aa: CAWSPAGRADTQYF

j_gene: TRBJ2-7
v_gene: TRBV6-5
len: 12
CDR3aa: CASGLRLVEQYF

j_gene: TRBJ1-5
v_gene: TRBV29-1
len: 12
CDR3aa: CSVRTDNQPQHF

j_gene: TRBJ2-7
v_gene: TRBV3-1
len: 14
CDR3aa: CASSQVGHHYEQYF

j_gene: TRBJ2-3
v_gene: TRBV7-8
len: 14
CDR3aa: CASSLVGGMDTQYF

j_gene: TRBJ2-3
v_gene: TRBV2
len: 16
CDR3aa: CASTYQGTASTDTQYF

j_gene: TRBJ2-1
v_gene: TRBV12-3/TRBV12-4
len: 19
CDR3aa: CASSFSRLAGVSSYNEQFF

j_gene: TRBJ2-3
v_gene: TRBV20-1
len: 15
CDR3aa: CSARRFGGTPDTQYF

j_gene: TRBJ2-1
v_gene: TRBV5-1
len: 15
CDR3aa: CASSLTSINYNEQFF

j_gene: TRBJ2-3
v_gene: TRBV7-2
len: 12
CDR3aa: CASSLVFDTQYF

j_gene: TRBJ1-1
v_gene: TRBV3-1
len: 15
CDR3aa: CASSHGDSRNTEAFF

j_gene: TRBJ2-7
v_gene: TRBV19
len: 16
CDR3aa: CASSAPPGQGFYEQYF

j_gene: TRBJ2-7
v_gene: TRBV5-1
len: 12
CDR3aa: CASSFGTSEQYF

j_gene: TRBJ2-1
v_gene: TRBV5-5
len: 13
CDR3aa: CASSLAFYYEQFF

j_gene: TRBJ2-1
v_gene: TRBV29-1
len: 15
CDR3aa: CSVEDFQREYGEQFF

j_gene: TRBJ2-1
v_gene: TRBV5-6
len: 17
CDR3aa: CASSETGGTALYNEQFF

j_gene: TRBJ1-3
v_gene: TRBV5-1
len: 15
CDR3aa: CASTDTLSSGNTIYF

j_gene: TRBJ2-1
v_gene: TRBV12-3/TRBV12-4
len: 15
CDR3aa: CASSLGGKQYNEQFF

j_gene: TRBJ1-2
v_gene: TRBV29-1
len: 12
CDR3aa: CSVDGVEDGYTF

j_gene: TRBJ2-1
v_gene: TRBV3-1
len: 15
CDR3aa: CASSQGTGLINEQFF

j_gene: TRBJ1-2
v_gene: TRBV7-2
len: 12
CDR3aa: CASSAQVYGYTF

j_gene: TRBJ2-1
v_gene: TRBV20-1
len: 14
CDR3aa: CSARDWSSYNEQFF

j_gene: TRBJ2-1
v_gene: TRBV30
len: 12
CDR3aa: CAWSKWGGEQFF

j_gene: TRBJ2-2
v_gene: TRBV2
len: 14
CDR3aa: CASRDTPMFGELFF

j_gene: TRBJ1-1
v_gene: TRBV6-5
len: 15
CDR3aa: CASSYEPGGNAEAFF

j_gene: TRBJ2-5
v_gene: TRBV12-3/TRBV12-4
len: 14
CDR3aa: CASSIRGREETQYF

j_gene: TRBJ2-7
v_gene: TRBV25-1
len: 13
CDR3aa: CASSEYVGRKQYF

j_gene: TRBJ2-5
v_gene: TRBV2
len: 15
CDR3aa: CASSEARGAGETQYF

j_gene: TRBJ2-2
v_gene: TRBV5-1
len: 16
CDR3aa: CASSPTPTGNTGELFF

j_gene: TRBJ2-7
v_gene: TRBV18
len: 12
CDR3aa: CASSPDATTQYF

j_gene: TRBJ2-7
v_gene: TRBV9
len: 14
CDR3aa: CASSEGTFSYEQYF

j_gene: TRBJ2-5
v_gene: TRBV7-6
len: 13
CDR3aa: CASSPSGSATQYF

j_gene: TRBJ2-5
v_gene: TRBV12-3/TRBV12-4
len: 14
CDR3aa: CASSPLRMGETQYF

j_gene: TRBJ2-3
v_gene: TRBV5-1
len: 14
CDR3aa: CASSLRQGGDTQYF

j_gene: TRBJ1-1
v_gene: TRBV12-3/TRBV12-4
len: 15
CDR3aa: CASSSTGVMNTEAFF

j_gene: TRBJ2-3
v_gene: TRBV12-3/TRBV12-4
len: 16
CDR3aa: CASSRGLAGVTDTQYF

j_gene: TRBJ2-1
v_gene: TRBV2
len: 13
CDR3aa: CASSWKQGSEQFF

j_gene: TRBJ2-7
v_gene: TRBV21-1
len: 14
CDR3aa: CASSNPDRVYEQYF

j_gene: TRBJ2-1
v_gene: TRBV20-1
len: 17
CDR3aa: CSARAGTSGRASREQFF

j_gene: TRBJ2-2
v_gene: TRBV7-2
len: 15
CDR3aa: CATHDGTRGAEELFF